Each of the 5 T cell receptor beta chains below was sequenced from the same sample in a study of blood T cell repertoires in COVID-19. The data were produced by immunoSEQ multiplex PCR, yet TCRdb's version contains in-frame clones alone and is incomplete. The table shows roughly 480,000 clones, with roughly 89% occurring only once. The sample comprised peripheral blood. These receptors all come from a man aged 18-30 years with COVID-19, enrolled during active disease.

J is TRBJ2-7 and V is TRBV7-9; D perhaps matches TRBD2 (8 bases). V was cut by 6 bases and J by 3 bases, with 15 bases left in between. The V gene's germline CDR1 is SEHNR and CDR2 FQNEAQ (reference sequence). The CDR3 has 14 amino acids. The CDR3 bases are TGTGCCAGCAGGGATAGCGGGGACAGCTACGAGCAGTACTTC. Amino acid sequence: CASRDSGDSYEQYF.

This chain links TRBV19 with TRBJ1-6; 7 bases match TRBD1. Germline trimming cut 6 bases from V and 7 bases from J; bases unmatched to any gene: 6. The CDR3 has 14 residues. Germline V CDR1 and CDR2: LNHDA, SQIVND (reference sequence). The CDR3 nucleotides are TGTGCCAGTAGAACTGACAGGGTGAATTCACCCCTCCACTTT. Translating gives CASRTDRVNSPLHF.

In its sample, this clone was seen a few times. The identical CDR3 is also encoded by other nucleotide sequences in the sample. This chain links TRBV6-5 with TRBJ1-1; tentative D call: TRBD1 (5 bases). V was pared by 0 bases and J by 4 bases, with 12 bases between. The CDR3 spans 15 residues. CDR1 is MNHEY and CDR2 is SVGAGI in the germline V gene. The CDR3 sequence: CASSYSRQGGTEAFF. The CDR3 bases are TGTGCCAGCAGTTACTCGAGGCAGGGTGGCACTGAAGCTTTCTTT.

The chain employs TRBV2 and TRBJ2-1; 9 positions agree with TRBD1. V lost 8 bases, J lost 4 bases, and 3 bases stayed unmatched. The length of the CDR3 is 13 residues. Germline values: CDR1 SNHLY, CDR2 FYNNEI. The CDR3 DNA sequence: TGTGCCAGCGAAGGACAGGGGTACAATGAGCAGTTCTTC. This sequence encodes CASEGQGYNEQFF.

The chain joins TRBV19 to TRBJ2-1, with TRBD1 as a possible D gene (6 bases). The CDR3 is 11 residues long. In germline, CDR1 is LNHDA, CDR2 SQIVND (reference sequence). Trimming pared 5 bases from V and 10 bases from J, leaving 9 bases between. This chain's CDR3 is CASSAQGEQFF. CDR3 nucleotides: TGTGCCAGTAGTGCCCAGGGGGAGCAGTTCTTC.